The 9 T cell receptor beta chains given below trace back to one sample, sequenced in a study of cytomegalovirus exposure and HLA in healthy donors. 13 Jbeta primers and 60 Vbeta primers were used for the PCR. The repertoire was sequenced with immunoSEQ multiplex PCR; TCRdb's copy has only in-frame clones and lacks some. The sample lists more than 110,000 clones, around three quarters occurring once. Sequenced sample: PBMCs. The receptor set was obtained from a man in his forties in good health and CMV-seropositive.

This clone was seen only once. One end of the junction does not line up with germline, which may come from a read error. The chain is built from TRBV7-7 and TRBJ2-5; 7 bases map to TRBD1. The CDR3 runs 14 residues. Per the germline V gene, CDR1 is SSHAT and CDR2 is FNYEAQ (reference sequence). CDR3 amino acids: CASSSTGWGETQYF. The CDR3 bases are TGTGCTAGCAGCTCGACAGGGTGGGGAGAGACCCAGTACTTC.

This clone has only a few counts. The gene calls are TRBV6-5 and TRBJ2-1, with D possibly being TRBD1 (6 bases). V lost 6 bases and J lost 4, with 16 bases in between. Per the germline V gene, CDR1 is MNHEY and CDR2 is SVGAGI. This CDR3 contains 15 residues. CDR3 region: CASRHGTLAYNEQFF. CDR3 coding DNA: TGTGCCAGCAGGCATGGGACACTCGCTTACAATGAGCAGTTCTTC.

The V call is TRBV5-4, the J call TRBJ2-1; D gene unclear. The CDR3 runs to 12 residues. The V gene's germline CDR1 is SGHNT and CDR2 YYREEE (reference sequence). V was trimmed by 4 bases and J by 7 bases, leaving 9 bases between them. CDR3 DNA: TGTGCCAGCAGCCTTAGTTGGAATGAGCAGTTCTTC. Its translation: CASSLSWNEQFF.

The CDR3 DNA sequence: TGTGCCACCAGCAGGTTCAAGAACACTGAAGCTTTCTTT. Encoded protein: CATSRFKNTEAFF. The rearrangement joins TRBV15 to TRBJ1-1; D uncertain. V lost 3 bases, J lost 1 base, and 6 bases lay in between. Germline CDR1 LNHNV, CDR2 YYDKDF (reference sequence). The CDR3 sequence is 13 residues long.

The V and J genes are TRBV18 and TRBJ2-2, with TRBD1 identical over 9 bases. There are 17 residues in the CDR3. Germline CDR1 is KGHSH and CDR2 is LQKENI. V lost 2 bases to trimming and J lost 6 bases; unmatched junction nucleotides: 10. CDR3 nucleotides: TGTGCCAGCTCACCATTTGCCGGGACAGGGAATGCCGGGGAGCTGTTTTTT. This translates into CASSPFAGTGNAGELFF.

This clone was counted between two and nine times. J is TRBJ2-1 and V is TRBV5-1; the match to TRBD1 covers 8 bases. Losses at the gene ends were 2 bases for V and 6 bases for J; bases not matched to a gene: 7. This CDR3 has 15 amino acids. Per germline, CDR1 SGHRS and CDR2 YFSETQ. CDR3 nucleotide sequence: TGCGCCAGCAGCTTATCTGGACAGGGAGTCAATGAGCAGTTCTTC. As protein: CASSLSGQGVNEQFF.

The gene calls are TRBV5-1 and TRBJ1-2; 7 bases agree with TRBD1. J gave up 0 bases and V 5 bases, and 4 bases lay outside the gene matches. Germline CDR1 is SGHRS and CDR2 is YFSETQ. This CDR3 is 14 amino acids long. The CDR3 loop reads CASRGQPSNYGYTF. CDR3 nucleotide sequence: TGCGCCAGCAGGGGACAGCCATCTAACTATGGCTACACCTTC.

The V call is TRBV4-2, the J call TRBJ2-3, with a weak D call TRBD1 (5 bases). The CDR3 consists of 17 residues. Germline V gene sequence: CDR1 LGHNA, CDR2 YNFKEQ. V gave up 0 bases and J gave up 0 bases, with 13 bases separating them. CDR3 sequence (DNA): TGTGCCAGCAGCCAAGAAGGGGTCCCCACTAGCACAGATACGCAGTATTTT. This sequence encodes CASSQEGVPTSTDTQYF.

The chain recombines TRBV29-1 with TRBJ2-1; 7 bases align to TRBD2. The germline gives CDR1 SQVTM, CDR2 ANQGSEA. This CDR3 region has 12 residues. J lost 8 bases, V lost 8 bases, and 9 bases had no gene match. CDR3 protein: CSSGLLRDEQFF. Written as DNA, the CDR3 is TGCAGCTCGGGACTACTTCGGGATGAGCAGTTCTTC.